Detailed here is one T cell receptor beta chain. Its matching antigen is unknown. The data belong to a study of cytomegalovirus exposure and HLA in healthy donors. Findings and limits, study-wide: When analyzed later, a missense DCLRE1C variant was found to be linked to TCR beta V- and J-gene trimming. Accurate prediction of most subjects' HLA-A and HLA-B alleles from TCR beta sequences was reported. Near-uniform donor sequencing depth was presumed by presence/absence analyses.

This CDR3 has 15 residues. Germline assignment: CDR1 SGDLS and CDR2 YYNGEE. V dropped 2 bases and J dropped 7 bases, with 19 bases sitting between them. PCR used 60 Vbeta primers and 13 Jbeta primers. Assay: immunoSEQ multiplex PCR; the TCRdb copy retains only in-frame clones and omits some. This table holds 100,000 to 150,000 clones, 84% found once. The sequenced material came from PBMCs. This chain connects TRBV9 to TRBJ2-7; possibly TRBD1 for D (6 bases). The sequence derives from a woman younger than 30 in good health and CMV-seropositive. This CDR3 is CASSVGAPQGWEQYF. The CDR3 DNA sequence: TGTGCCAGCAGCGTCGGCGCGCCACAGGGTTGGGAGCAGTACTTC. Supplemented by reference TRBV9 and TRBJ2-7, the full variable domain reads DSGVTQTPKHLITATGQRVTLRCSPRSGDLSVYWYQQSLDQGLQFLIQYYNGEERAKGNILERFSAQQFPDLHSELNLSSLELGDSALYFCASSVGAPQGWEQYFGPGTRLTVT.